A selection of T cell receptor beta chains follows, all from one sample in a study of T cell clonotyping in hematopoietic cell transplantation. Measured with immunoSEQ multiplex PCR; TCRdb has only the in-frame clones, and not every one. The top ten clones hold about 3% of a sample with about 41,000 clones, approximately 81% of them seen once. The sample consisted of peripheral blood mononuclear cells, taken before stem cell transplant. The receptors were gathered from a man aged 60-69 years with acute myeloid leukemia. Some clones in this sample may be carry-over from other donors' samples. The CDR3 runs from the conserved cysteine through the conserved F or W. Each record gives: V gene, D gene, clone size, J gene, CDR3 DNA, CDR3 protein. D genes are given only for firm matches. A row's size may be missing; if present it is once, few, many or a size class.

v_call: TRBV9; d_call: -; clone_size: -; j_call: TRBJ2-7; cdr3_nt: TGTGCCAGCAGCTCTTCTGTAGGCCTCTACGAGCAGTACTTC; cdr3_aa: CASSSSVGLYEQYF
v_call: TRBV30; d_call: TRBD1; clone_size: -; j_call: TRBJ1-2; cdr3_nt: TGTGCCTGTAAACCGGGACAGGATTATGGCTACACCTTC; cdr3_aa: CACKPGQDYGYTF
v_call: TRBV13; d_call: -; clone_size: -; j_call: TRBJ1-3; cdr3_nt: TGTGCCTGCCGGGGGTCTGGAAACACCATATATTTT; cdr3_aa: CACRGSGNTIYF
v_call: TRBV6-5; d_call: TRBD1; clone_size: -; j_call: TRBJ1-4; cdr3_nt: TGTGCCAGCAGTTACTCGGGGGGACAGGAAGGTGAAAAACTGTTTTTT; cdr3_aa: CASSYSGGQEGEKLFF
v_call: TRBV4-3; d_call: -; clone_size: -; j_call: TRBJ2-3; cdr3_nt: TGCGCCAGCAGCCAAGAAACGACTAGCACAGATACGCAGTATTTT; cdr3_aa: CASSQETTSTDTQYF
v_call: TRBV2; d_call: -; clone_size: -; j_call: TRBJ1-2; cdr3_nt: TGTGCCGGCATGGCTCCTAGGCATGGCTACACCTTC; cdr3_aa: CAGMAPRHGYTF
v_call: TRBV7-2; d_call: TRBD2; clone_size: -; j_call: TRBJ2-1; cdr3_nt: TGTGCCAGCAACCTAGCGGGGGACAATGAGCAGTTCTTC; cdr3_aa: CASNLAGDNEQFF
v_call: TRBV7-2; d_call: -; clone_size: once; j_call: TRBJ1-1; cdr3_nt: TGTGCCAGCAGCTTAAAGGGGGAGACTGAAGCTTTCTTT; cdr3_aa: CASSLKGETEAFF
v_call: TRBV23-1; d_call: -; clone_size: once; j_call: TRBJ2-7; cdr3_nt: TGCGCCAGCAGTCAATCTGGCGGCTCCTACGAGCAGTACTTC; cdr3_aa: CASSQSGGSYEQYF
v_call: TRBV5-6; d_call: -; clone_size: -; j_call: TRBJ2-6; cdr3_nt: TGTGCCAGCAGCGACTACGCAGGGAGTGGGGCCAACGTCCTGACTTTC; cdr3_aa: CASSDYAGSGANVLTF
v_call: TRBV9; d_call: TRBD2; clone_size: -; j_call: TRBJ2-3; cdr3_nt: TGTGCCAGCAGTAGCGGGAGGGTAGATACGCAGTATTTT; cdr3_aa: CASSSGRVDTQYF
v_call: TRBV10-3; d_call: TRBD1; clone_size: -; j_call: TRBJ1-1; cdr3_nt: TGTGCCATCAGTGCACTACAGGGGAGAGGGAACACTGAAGCTTTCTTT; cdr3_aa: CAISALQGRGNTEAFF
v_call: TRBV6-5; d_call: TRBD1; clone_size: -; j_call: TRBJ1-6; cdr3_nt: TGTGCCAGCAGTGGCAACAGGGGGCCCTCGATTGCCCTCCACTTT; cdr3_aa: CASSGNRGPSIALHF
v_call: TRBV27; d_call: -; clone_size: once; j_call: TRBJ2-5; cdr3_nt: TGTGCCAGCAGTTTATCTAGGAGCCAAGAGACCCAGTACTTC; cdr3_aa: CASSLSRSQETQYF
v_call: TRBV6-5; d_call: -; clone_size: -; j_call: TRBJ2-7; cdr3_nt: TGTGCCAGCAGTTACGGTACCCCCTTCGGCTCCTACGAGCAGTACTTC; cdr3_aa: CASSYGTPFGSYEQYF
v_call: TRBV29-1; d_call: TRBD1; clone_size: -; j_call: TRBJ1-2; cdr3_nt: TGCAGCGTTGTCGGTAGCAGGGGGCGAAATGGCTACACCTTC; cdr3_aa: CSVVGSRGRNGYTF
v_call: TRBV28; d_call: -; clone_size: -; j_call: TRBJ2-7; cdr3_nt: TGTGCCAGCAGTTATCGATACGAGCAGTACTTC; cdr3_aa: CASSYRYEQYF
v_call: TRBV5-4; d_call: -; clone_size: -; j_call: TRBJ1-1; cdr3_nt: TGTGCCAGCAGCTTGGCCGCAGGGTTGAACACTGAAGCTTTCTTT; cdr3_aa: CASSLAAGLNTEAFF
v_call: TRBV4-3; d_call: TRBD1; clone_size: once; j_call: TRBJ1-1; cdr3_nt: TGCGCCAGCAGTGACAGGGGGAACACTGAAGCTTTCTTT; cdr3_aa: CASSDRGNTEAFF
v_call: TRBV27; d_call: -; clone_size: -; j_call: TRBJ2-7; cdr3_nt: TGTGCCAGCAGTTTTTGGCAGTCGTACGAGCAGTACTTC; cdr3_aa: CASSFWQSYEQYF
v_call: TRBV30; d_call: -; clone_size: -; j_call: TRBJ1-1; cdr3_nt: TGTGTCTGGGCAACAGGGTTTGCGAACACTGAAGCTTTCTTT; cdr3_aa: CVWATGFANTEAFF
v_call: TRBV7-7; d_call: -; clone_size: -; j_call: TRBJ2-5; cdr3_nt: TGTGCCAGCAGCATTGACAGGCAGCGGGCCCAGTACTTC; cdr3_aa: CASSIDRQRAQYF
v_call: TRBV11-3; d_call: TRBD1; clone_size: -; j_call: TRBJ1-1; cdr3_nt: TGTGCCAGCGACAGGGGTTTGGGCACTGAAGCTTTCTTT; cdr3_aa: CASDRGLGTEAFF
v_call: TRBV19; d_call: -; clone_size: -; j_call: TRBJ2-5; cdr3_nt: TGTGCCAGTAGAGGGGGGCCCCAAGAGACCCAGTACTTC; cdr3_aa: CASRGGPQETQYF
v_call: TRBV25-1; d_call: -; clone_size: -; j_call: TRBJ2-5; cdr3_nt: TGTGCCAGCAGTGAATATCACCTTACTCGGGGGGAGACCCAGTACTTC; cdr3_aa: CASSEYHLTRGETQYF
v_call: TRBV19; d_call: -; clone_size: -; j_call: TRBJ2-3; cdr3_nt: TGTGCCAGTAGTATCGAGAAAGGTCTAGCCACAGATACGCAGTATTTT; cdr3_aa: CASSIEKGLATDTQYF